Listed below are T cell receptor beta chains from one sample, sequenced in a study of T-cell reconstitution after alpha-beta-depleted transplantation in children. A single record per CDR3 protein comes from TCRdb applying MiXCR to the PCR reads. The sample consists of approximately 4,500 distinct CDR3 sequences, around 12% of them appearing once. The specimen comprised PBMCs, mostly from graft donor cells, sampled 60 days after TCRalphabeta/CD19-depleted stem cell transplant. The receptors derive from a male patient between 2 and 15 years old who had a stem cell transplant for acute lymphoblastic leukemia, so the T cells may come from the graft donor. The CDR3 runs from the conserved cysteine through the conserved F or W. The order of the fields is V gene, J gene, clone size, D gene, CDR3 DNA, CDR3 protein. The D gene is left open where the match is weak. Clone size is stated in some rows and not others, as once, few, many or a class when expanded.

V gene: TRBV5-1; J gene: TRBJ1-2; clone size: many; D gene: .; CDR3 DNA: TGCGCCAGCAGCTTGTTACAGATGGGTTATGGCTACACCTTC; CDR3 protein: CASSLLQMGYGYTF
V gene: TRBV11-1; J gene: TRBJ1-2; clone size: many; D gene: TRBD1; CDR3 DNA: TGTGCCAGCAGTCGAGGACAGGTCTATGGCTACACCTTC; CDR3 protein: CASSRGQVYGYTF
V gene: TRBV4-2; J gene: TRBJ2-3; clone size: few; D gene: TRBD2; CDR3 DNA: TGTGCCATGAGCCCCGGGACTAGCTGCGCAGGATTAATCACAGATACGCAGTATTTT; CDR3 protein: CAMSPGTSCAGLITDTQYF
V gene: TRBV6-5; J gene: TRBJ2-7; clone size: medium-sized; D gene: TRBD2; CDR3 DNA: TGTGCCAGCAGTTCACCCCTAGCGGGAGGATGGTACGAGCAGTACTTC; CDR3 protein: CASSSPLAGGWYEQYF
V gene: TRBV19; J gene: TRBJ2-6; clone size: .; D gene: TRBD1; CDR3 DNA: TGTGCCAGTAGGCCCGGACAGGGAACGACTGGGGCCAACGTCCTGACTTTC; CDR3 protein: CASRPGQGTTGANVLTF
V gene: TRBV7-9; J gene: TRBJ1-4; clone size: many; D gene: .; CDR3 DNA: TGTGCCAGCAGCTTAGGCACAGATAATGAAAAACTGTTTTTT; CDR3 protein: CASSLGTDNEKLFF
V gene: TRBV3-1; J gene: TRBJ2-5; clone size: many; D gene: .; CDR3 DNA: TGTGCCAGCAGCCAAGATGGAGGACCCCAAGAGACCCAGTACTTC; CDR3 protein: CASSQDGGPQETQYF
V gene: TRBV7-9; J gene: TRBJ2-5; clone size: many; D gene: .; CDR3 DNA: TGTGCCAGCAGCTTAGGGGCCGGGCCCCAAGAGACCCAGTACTTC; CDR3 protein: CASSLGAGPQETQYF
V gene: TRBV9; J gene: TRBJ2-7; clone size: many; D gene: TRBD1; CDR3 DNA: TGTGCCAGCAGCGTGCGCTCAACAGGGGGCGCGGACGAGCAGTACTTC; CDR3 protein: CASSVRSTGGADEQYF
V gene: TRBV29-1; J gene: TRBJ2-5; clone size: medium-sized; D gene: .; CDR3 DNA: TGCAGCGTTGCTGCAGGGGGGGCTATAGAGACCCAGTACTTC; CDR3 protein: CSVAAGGAIETQYF
V gene: TRBV19; J gene: TRBJ2-3; clone size: many; D gene: TRBD1; CDR3 DNA: TGTGCCAGTAGTATTGAGGACAGGGGATTCACAGATACGCAGTATTTT; CDR3 protein: CASSIEDRGFTDTQYF
V gene: TRBV7-2; J gene: TRBJ2-1; clone size: once; D gene: TRBD2; CDR3 DNA: TGTGCCATCAGCCCTGGGCTAGCGGGGTACGTTGAGCAGTTCTTC; CDR3 protein: CAISPGLAGYVEQFF
V gene: TRBV7-9; J gene: TRBJ2-1; clone size: many; D gene: .; CDR3 DNA: TGTGCCAGCAGCTTAGAGGCACCCTGGGGCAATGAGCAGTTCTTC; CDR3 protein: CASSLEAPWGNEQFF
V gene: TRBV9; J gene: TRBJ2-5; clone size: many; D gene: .; CDR3 DNA: TGTGCCAGCAGCCGGAGCCAAGAGACCCAGTACTTC; CDR3 protein: CASSRSQETQYF
V gene: TRBV10-2; J gene: TRBJ2-1; clone size: many; D gene: .; CDR3 DNA: TGCGCCAGCACCGACCTCAATGAGCAGTTCTTC; CDR3 protein: CASTDLNEQFF
V gene: TRBV7-9; J gene: TRBJ2-7; clone size: many; D gene: .; CDR3 DNA: TGTGCCAGCAGCTTACCCCAGTGGGGCTCCTACGAGCAGTACTTC; CDR3 protein: CASSLPQWGSYEQYF
V gene: TRBV7-9; J gene: TRBJ1-1; clone size: many; D gene: .; CDR3 DNA: TGTGCCAGCAGCTTTTATCAGGACATGAACACTGAAGCTTTCTTT; CDR3 protein: CASSFYQDMNTEAFF
V gene: TRBV4-2; J gene: TRBJ2-7; clone size: many; D gene: .; CDR3 DNA: TGTGCCAGCAGCCAAGATGGCCAGTACTACGAGCAGTACTTC; CDR3 protein: CASSQDGQYYEQYF
V gene: TRBV3-1; J gene: TRBJ2-1; clone size: medium-sized; D gene: TRBD2; CDR3 DNA: TGTGCCAGCAGCCTCTACTGGACTAGCGCCGACAATGAGCAGTTCTTC; CDR3 protein: CASSLYWTSADNEQFF
V gene: TRBV7-8; J gene: TRBJ2-1; clone size: large; D gene: .; CDR3 DNA: TGTGCCAGCAGCGCAAAGGGGTTGTGGGGTGAGCAGTTCTTC; CDR3 protein: CASSAKGLWGEQFF
V gene: TRBV6-5; J gene: TRBJ1-6; clone size: many; D gene: .; CDR3 DNA: TGTGCCAGCAGTTACGGCGGCAGCCTCTATAATTCACCCCTCCACTTT; CDR3 protein: CASSYGGSLYNSPLHF
V gene: TRBV13; J gene: TRBJ1-6; clone size: medium-sized; D gene: TRBD1; CDR3 DNA: TGTGCCAGCAGCTTAAGCAGGGGGTATAATTCACCCCTCCACTTT; CDR3 protein: CASSLSRGYNSPLHF
V gene: TRBV6-2/TRBV6-3; J gene: TRBJ2-4; clone size: many; D gene: .; CDR3 DNA: TGTGCCAGCAGTTACACCTACGACATTGCGAACATTCAGTACTTC; CDR3 protein: CASSYTYDIANIQYF
V gene: TRBV12-3/TRBV12-4; J gene: TRBJ2-1; clone size: many; D gene: TRBD2; CDR3 DNA: TGTGCCAGCAGTCCGCTAGCGGGGGAATACAATGAGCAGTTCTTC; CDR3 protein: CASSPLAGEYNEQFF
V gene: TRBV6-5; J gene: TRBJ2-2; clone size: many; D gene: TRBD2; CDR3 DNA: TGTGCCAGCAGTTTACGAGCGGGGGCGGCGAGGGCGTACCGGACCGGGGAGCTGTTTTTT; CDR3 protein: CASSLRAGAARAYRTGELFF
V gene: TRBV5-1; J gene: TRBJ2-2; clone size: many; D gene: .; CDR3 DNA: TGCGCCAGCAGCCCCCCGTCGGATTTCTTGAACACCGGGGAGCTGTTTTTT; CDR3 protein: CASSPPSDFLNTGELFF
V gene: TRBV28; J gene: TRBJ2-7; clone size: many; D gene: TRBD1; CDR3 DNA: TGTGCCAGCAGTAGAACGGGACAGGGAATCTCCGAGCAGTACTTC; CDR3 protein: CASSRTGQGISEQYF
V gene: TRBV7-9; J gene: TRBJ2-3; clone size: many; D gene: TRBD2; CDR3 DNA: TGTGCCAGCAGCCCCGGGCCCAGCGGGGCAGGATTAATCACAGATACGCAGTATTTT; CDR3 protein: CASSPGPSGAGLITDTQYF
V gene: TRBV7-8; J gene: TRBJ1-4; clone size: many; D gene: .; CDR3 DNA: TGTGCCAGCAGCTTACAGATCACTAATGAAAAACTGTTTTTT; CDR3 protein: CASSLQITNEKLFF
V gene: TRBV7-3; J gene: TRBJ2-5; clone size: .; D gene: TRBD1; CDR3 DNA: TGTGCCAGCAGCTGGACAGGGGGCGATGAGACCCAGTACTTC; CDR3 protein: CASSWTGGDETQYF
V gene: TRBV7-8; J gene: TRBJ1-3; clone size: many; D gene: .; CDR3 DNA: TGTGCCAGCAGCCCGAGAATTGCTGGAAACACCATATATTTT; CDR3 protein: CASSPRIAGNTIYF
V gene: TRBV7-9; J gene: TRBJ1-2; clone size: medium-sized; D gene: .; CDR3 DNA: TGTGCCAGCAGGTCAGGGGACGGCTACACCTTC; CDR3 protein: CASRSGDGYTF
V gene: TRBV27; J gene: TRBJ2-7; clone size: many; D gene: .; CDR3 DNA: TGTGCCAGCAGTTTCCGGGACCCTAGGGCCTACGAGCAGTACTTC; CDR3 protein: CASSFRDPRAYEQYF
V gene: TRBV29-1; J gene: TRBJ2-1; clone size: many; D gene: TRBD2; CDR3 DNA: TGCAGCGTTGTATGGGGGGGATGGGTGATGGAGTTCTTC; CDR3 protein: CSVVWGGWVMEFF
V gene: TRBV27; J gene: TRBJ2-1; clone size: many; D gene: TRBD2; CDR3 DNA: TGTGCCAGCAGTCTGACTAGCGGGGGGGTTAGTGAGCAGTTCTTC; CDR3 protein: CASSLTSGGVSEQFF
V gene: TRBV3-1; J gene: TRBJ1-2; clone size: medium-sized; D gene: TRBD1; CDR3 DNA: TGTGCCAGCAGCCAAATGACAGGGGGCGGTGGAAATGGCTACACCTTC; CDR3 protein: CASSQMTGGGGNGYTF
V gene: TRBV6-5; J gene: TRBJ1-6; clone size: many; D gene: TRBD1; CDR3 DNA: TGTGCCAGCACCTTCGTTACAGGGGTCCTTTCACCCCTCCACTTT; CDR3 protein: CASTFVTGVLSPLHF
V gene: TRBV4-2; J gene: TRBJ2-5; clone size: .; D gene: .; CDR3 DNA: TGTGCCAGCAGCCAAGAAGGGGCAGAACTACAAGAGACCCAGTACTTC; CDR3 protein: CASSQEGAELQETQYF
V gene: TRBV12-3/TRBV12-4; J gene: TRBJ1-4; clone size: many; D gene: .; CDR3 DNA: TGTGCCAGCAGGATACAGGGCGGGGCGACTAATGAAAAACTGTTTTTT; CDR3 protein: CASRIQGGATNEKLFF
V gene: TRBV5-4; J gene: TRBJ2-1; clone size: medium-sized; D gene: .; CDR3 DNA: TGTGCCAGCAGTCAACAGATGGGCGGTGGGCAGTTCTTC; CDR3 protein: CASSQQMGGGQFF
V gene: TRBV5-6; J gene: TRBJ1-4; clone size: many; D gene: .; CDR3 DNA: TGTGCCAGCAGCTTGGGTAGTACAGGAGAAAAACTGTTTTTT; CDR3 protein: CASSLGSTGEKLFF
V gene: TRBV9; J gene: TRBJ1-2; clone size: many; D gene: .; CDR3 DNA: TGTGCCAGCAAACCCGGTGGACAGAACTATGGCTACACCTTC; CDR3 protein: CASKPGGQNYGYTF